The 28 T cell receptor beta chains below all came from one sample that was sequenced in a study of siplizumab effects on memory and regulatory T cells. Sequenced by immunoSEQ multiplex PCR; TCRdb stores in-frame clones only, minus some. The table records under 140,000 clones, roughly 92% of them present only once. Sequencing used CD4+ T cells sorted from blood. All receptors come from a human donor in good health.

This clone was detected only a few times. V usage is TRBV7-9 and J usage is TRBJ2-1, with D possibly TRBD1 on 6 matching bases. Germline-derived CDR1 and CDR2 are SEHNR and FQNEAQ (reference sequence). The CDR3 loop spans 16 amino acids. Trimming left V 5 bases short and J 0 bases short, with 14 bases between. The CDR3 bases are TGTGCCAGCAGCACTACTAGGGGGAGCTCCTACAATGAGCAGTTCTTC. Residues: CASSTTRGSSYNEQFF.

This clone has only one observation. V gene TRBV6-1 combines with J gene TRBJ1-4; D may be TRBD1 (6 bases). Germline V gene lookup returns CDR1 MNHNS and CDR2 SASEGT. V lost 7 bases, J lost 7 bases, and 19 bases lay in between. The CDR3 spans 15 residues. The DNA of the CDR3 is TGTGCCAGCACGCTTGGACAGTCTTACGGTGAAAAACTGTTTTTT. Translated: CASTLGQSYGEKLFF.

The CDR3 loop is CASSPNRRYTEAFF. DNA of the CDR3: TGTGCCAGCAGTCCAAACCGCAGATACACTGAAGCTTTCTTT. J is TRBJ1-1 and V is TRBV5-5; D ambiguous. V lost 5 bases, J lost 3 bases, and 14 bases lay in between. Germline CDR1 reads SGHKS; CDR2 reads YYEKEE (reference sequence). The CDR3 consists of 14 residues.

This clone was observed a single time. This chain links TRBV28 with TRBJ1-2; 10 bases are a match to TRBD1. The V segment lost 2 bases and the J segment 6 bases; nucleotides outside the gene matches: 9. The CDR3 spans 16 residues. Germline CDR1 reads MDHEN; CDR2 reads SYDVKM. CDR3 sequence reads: CASSLHNRGQGNGYTF. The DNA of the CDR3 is TGTGCCAGCAGTTTACACAACCGGGGACAGGGGAATGGCTACACCTTC.

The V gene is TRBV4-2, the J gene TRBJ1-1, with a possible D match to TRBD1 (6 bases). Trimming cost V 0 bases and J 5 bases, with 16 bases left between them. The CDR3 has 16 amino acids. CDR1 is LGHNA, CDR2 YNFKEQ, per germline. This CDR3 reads CASSQDRGGGSTEAFF. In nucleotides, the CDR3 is TGTGCCAGCAGCCAAGATCGCGGAGGGGGGAGTACTGAAGCTTTCTTT.

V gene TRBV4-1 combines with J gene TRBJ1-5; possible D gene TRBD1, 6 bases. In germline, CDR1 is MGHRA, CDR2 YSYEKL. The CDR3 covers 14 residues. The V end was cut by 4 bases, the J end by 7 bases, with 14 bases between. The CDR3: CASSRLTTGQPQHF. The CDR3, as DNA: TGCGCCAGCAGCCGTCTTACTACAGGGCAGCCCCAGCATTTT.

The CDR3 is CASSLGGRGRLETQYF. CDR3 bases: TGTGCCAGCAGCTTGGGTGGCAGGGGGCGTTTGGAGACCCAGTACTTC. The chain joins TRBV5-4 to TRBJ2-5; 8 bases line up with TRBD1. This CDR3 is 16 amino acids long. CDR1 SGHNT and CDR2 YYREEE come from the germline V gene (reference sequence). Losses at the gene ends were 0 bases for V and 5 bases for J; bases not matched to a gene: 9.

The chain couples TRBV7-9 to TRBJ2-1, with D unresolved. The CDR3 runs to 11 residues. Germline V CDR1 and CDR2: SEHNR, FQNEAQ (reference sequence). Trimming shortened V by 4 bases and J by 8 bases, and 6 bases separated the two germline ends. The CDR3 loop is CASSSPHEQFF. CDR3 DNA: TGTGCCAGCAGCTCCCCGCATGAGCAGTTCTTC.

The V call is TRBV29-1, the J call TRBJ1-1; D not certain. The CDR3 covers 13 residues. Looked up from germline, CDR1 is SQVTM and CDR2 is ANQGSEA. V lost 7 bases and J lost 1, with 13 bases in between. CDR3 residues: CSANVQANTEAFF. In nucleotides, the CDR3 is TGCAGCGCTAACGTTCAAGCGAACACTGAAGCTTTCTTT.

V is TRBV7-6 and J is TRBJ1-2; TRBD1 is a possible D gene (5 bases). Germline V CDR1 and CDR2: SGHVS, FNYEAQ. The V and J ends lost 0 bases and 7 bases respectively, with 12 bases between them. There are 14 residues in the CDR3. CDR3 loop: CASSLAGAGSGYTF. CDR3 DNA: TGTGCCAGCAGCTTAGCAGGTGCAGGGAGTGGCTACACCTTC.

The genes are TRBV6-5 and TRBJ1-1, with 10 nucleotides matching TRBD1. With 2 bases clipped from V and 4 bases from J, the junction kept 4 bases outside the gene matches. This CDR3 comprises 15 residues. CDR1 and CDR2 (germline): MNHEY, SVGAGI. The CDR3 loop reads CASSYMTGGTTEAFF. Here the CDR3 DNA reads TGTGCCAGCAGTTACATGACAGGGGGCACCACTGAAGCTTTCTTT.

The chain's CDR3 is CASSHGPRYTEAFF. CDR3 in DNA: TGTGCCAGCAGCCACGGCCCGAGGTACACTGAAGCTTTCTTT. The chain employs TRBV7-2 and TRBJ1-1; D is undetermined. Germline values: CDR1 SGHTA, CDR2 FQGNSA. This CDR3 region has 14 residues. The V end was cut by 5 bases, the J end by 3 bases, with 13 bases between.

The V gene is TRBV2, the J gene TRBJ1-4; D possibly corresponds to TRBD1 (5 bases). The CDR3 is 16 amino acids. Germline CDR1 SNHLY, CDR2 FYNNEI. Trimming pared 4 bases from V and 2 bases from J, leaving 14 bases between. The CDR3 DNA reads TGTGCCAGCAGTGGGGGGGTTCGGAGGACTAATGAAAAACTGTTTTTT. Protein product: CASSGGVRRTNEKLFF.

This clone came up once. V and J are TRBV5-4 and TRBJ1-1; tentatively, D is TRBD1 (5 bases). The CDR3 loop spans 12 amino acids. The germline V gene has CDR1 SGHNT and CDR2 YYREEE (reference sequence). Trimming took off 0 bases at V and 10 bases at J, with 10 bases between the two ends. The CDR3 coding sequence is TGTGCCAGCAGCTTGGGGGGGAGAGGAGCTTTCTTT. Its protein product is CASSLGGRGAFF. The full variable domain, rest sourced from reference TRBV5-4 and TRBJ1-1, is ETGVTQSPTHLIKTRGQQVTLRCSSQSGHNTVSWYQQALGQGPQFIFQYYREEENGRGNFPPRFSGLQFPNYSSELNVNALELDDSALYLCASSLGGRGAFFGQGTRLTVV.

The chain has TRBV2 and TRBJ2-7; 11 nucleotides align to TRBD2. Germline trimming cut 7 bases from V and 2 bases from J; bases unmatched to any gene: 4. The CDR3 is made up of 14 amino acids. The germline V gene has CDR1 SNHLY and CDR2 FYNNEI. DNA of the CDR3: TGTGCCAGCACCCAGACTAGCGGGGCCTACGAGCAGTACTTC. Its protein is CASTQTSGAYEQYF.

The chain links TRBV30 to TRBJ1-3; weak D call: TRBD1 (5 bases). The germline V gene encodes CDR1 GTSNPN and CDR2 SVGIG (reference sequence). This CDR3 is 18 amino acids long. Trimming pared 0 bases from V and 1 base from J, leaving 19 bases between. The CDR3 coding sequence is TGTGCCTGGAGTGTACTCAGGGAAGGATTTGGATCTGGAAACACCATATATTTT. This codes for CAWSVLREGFGSGNTIYF. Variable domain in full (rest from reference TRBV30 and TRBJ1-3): SQTIHQWPATLVQPVGSPLSLECTVEGTSNPNLYWYRQAAGRGLQLLFYSVGIGQISSEVPQNLSASRPQDRQFILSSKKLLLSDSGFYLCAWSVLREGFGSGNTIYFGEGSWLTVV.

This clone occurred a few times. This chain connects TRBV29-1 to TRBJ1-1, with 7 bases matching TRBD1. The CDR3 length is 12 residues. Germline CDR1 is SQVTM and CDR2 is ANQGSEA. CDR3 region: CSSRQGNTEAFF. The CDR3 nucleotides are TGCAGTTCTCGACAGGGAAACACTGAAGCTTTCTTT.

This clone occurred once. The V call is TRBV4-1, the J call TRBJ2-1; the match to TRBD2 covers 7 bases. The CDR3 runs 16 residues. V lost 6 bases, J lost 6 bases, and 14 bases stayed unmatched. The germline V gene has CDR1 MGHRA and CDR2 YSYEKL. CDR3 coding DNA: TGCGCCAGCAGTCCTAGACTAGCCTCGGGAGGCAATGAGCAGTTCTTC. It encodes CASSPRLASGGNEQFF.

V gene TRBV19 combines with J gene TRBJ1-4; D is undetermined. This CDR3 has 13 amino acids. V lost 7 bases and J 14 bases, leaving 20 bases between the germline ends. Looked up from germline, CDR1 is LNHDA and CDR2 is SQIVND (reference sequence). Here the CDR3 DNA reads TGTGCCAGTACACATACCGGACGGGAAAGGCTGTTTTTT. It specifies CASTHTGRERLFF.

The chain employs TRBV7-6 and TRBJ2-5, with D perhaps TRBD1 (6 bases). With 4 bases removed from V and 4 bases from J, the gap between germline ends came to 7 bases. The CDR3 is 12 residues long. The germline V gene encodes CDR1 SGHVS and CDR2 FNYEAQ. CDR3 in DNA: TGTGCCAGCAGCTCCAGGGGAGAGACCCAGTACTTC. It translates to CASSSRGETQYF.

CDR3 residues: CASSQDGFDSTYGYTF. The CDR3 bases are TGCGCCAGCAGCCAAGATGGCTTTGACTCAACCTATGGCTACACCTTC. The chain couples TRBV4-1 to TRBJ1-2; D gene unclear. The V and J ends lost 0 bases and 4 bases respectively, with 15 bases between them. CDR3 length: 16 amino acids. The germline V gene encodes CDR1 MGHRA and CDR2 YSYEKL.

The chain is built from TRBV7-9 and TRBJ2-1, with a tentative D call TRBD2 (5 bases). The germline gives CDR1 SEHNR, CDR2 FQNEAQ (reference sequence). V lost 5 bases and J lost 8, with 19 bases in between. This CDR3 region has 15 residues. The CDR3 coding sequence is TGTGCCAGCAGCCCCCCTCGGCGGTCCGGGGATGAGCAGTTCTTC. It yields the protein CASSPPRRSGDEQFF.

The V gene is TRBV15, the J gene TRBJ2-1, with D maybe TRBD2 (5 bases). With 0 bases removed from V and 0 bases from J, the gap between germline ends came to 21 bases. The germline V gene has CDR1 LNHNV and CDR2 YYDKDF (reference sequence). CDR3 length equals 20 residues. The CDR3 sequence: CATSRDPPYRAVSSYNEQFF. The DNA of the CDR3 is TGTGCCACCAGCAGAGATCCCCCATATCGAGCGGTGAGCTCCTACAATGAGCAGTTCTTC.

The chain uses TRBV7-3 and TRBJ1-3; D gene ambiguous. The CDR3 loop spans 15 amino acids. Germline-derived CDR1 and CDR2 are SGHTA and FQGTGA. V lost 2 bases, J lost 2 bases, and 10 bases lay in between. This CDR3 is CASSLGEKAGNTIYF. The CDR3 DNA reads TGTGCCAGCAGCTTAGGGGAAAAAGCTGGAAACACCATATATTTT.

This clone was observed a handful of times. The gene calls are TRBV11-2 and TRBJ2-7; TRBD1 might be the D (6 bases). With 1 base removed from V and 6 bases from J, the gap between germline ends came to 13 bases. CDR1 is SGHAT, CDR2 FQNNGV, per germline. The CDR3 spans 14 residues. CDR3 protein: CASSLVTGIGEQYF. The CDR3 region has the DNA TGTGCCAGCAGCTTAGTTACAGGGATAGGCGAGCAGTACTTC.

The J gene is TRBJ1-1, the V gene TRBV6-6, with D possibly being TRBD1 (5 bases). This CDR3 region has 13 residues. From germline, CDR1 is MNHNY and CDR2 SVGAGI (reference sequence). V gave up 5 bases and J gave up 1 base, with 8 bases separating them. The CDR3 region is CASSAQGNTEAFF. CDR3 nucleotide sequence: TGTGCCAGCAGTGCTCAGGGGAACACTGAAGCTTTCTTT.

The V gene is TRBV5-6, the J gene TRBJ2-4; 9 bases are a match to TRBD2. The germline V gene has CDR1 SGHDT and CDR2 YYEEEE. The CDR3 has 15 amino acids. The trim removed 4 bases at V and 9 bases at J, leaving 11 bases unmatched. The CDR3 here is CASSPTGTSRAIQYF. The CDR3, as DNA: TGTGCCAGCAGCCCTACCGGGACTAGCCGGGCCATTCAGTACTTC.

CDR3 amino acids: CASSPGQGAADTQYF. The CDR3 DNA reads TGTGCCAGCAGCCCGGGACAGGGGGCCGCAGATACGCAGTATTTT. The chain carries TRBV6-1 and TRBJ2-3, with 12 bases matching TRBD1. The CDR3 runs to 15 residues. The trim removed 6 bases at V and 4 bases at J, leaving 5 bases unmatched. Germline CDR1 and CDR2: MNHNS and SASEGT.